These 2 T cell receptor beta chains came from one sample sequenced in a study of cytomegalovirus exposure and HLA in healthy donors. The protocol was immunoSEQ multiplex PCR, while the TCRdb copy is restricted to in-frame clones and leaves out a portion. The sample lists roughly 79,000 clones, 85% to 95% occurring once. The source material was PBMCs. The receptors originated from a man younger than 35 in good health and CMV-seronegative.

The chain carries TRBV27 and TRBJ2-2; the match to TRBD2 covers 8 bases. After removal of 6 bases from V and 3 bases from J, the junction contained 15 bases not matched to a gene. This CDR3 has 18 residues. Germline CDR1 and CDR2: MNHEY and SMNVEV (reference sequence). CDR3 DNA sequence: TGTGCCAGCAGCCGTTGGCTGCGGGGGGCGGGGGACACCGGGGAGCTGTTTTTT. It specifies CASSRWLRGAGDTGELFF.

The V call is TRBV11-3, the J call TRBJ1-1; TRBD1 agrees at 8 bases. Germline CDR1 SGHNT, CDR2 YENEEA. The CDR3 is 15 residues long. V dropped 1 base and J dropped 5; count of bases not matched to a gene: 6. CDR3: CASSLVAGGRTEAFF. The CDR3 nucleotides read TGTGCCAGCAGCTTAGTTGCAGGGGGCAGAACTGAAGCTTTCTTT.